The 14 T cell receptor beta chains listed next were all sequenced from one sample in a study of blood T cell repertoires in COVID-19. TCRdb's table, derived via immunoSEQ multiplex PCR, lists solely in-frame clones and lacks some. The profile shows under 95,000 clones, approximately 83% of them singletons. Specimen: peripheral blood. The receptors come from a woman older than 75 with acute or convalescent COVID-19.

The chain couples TRBV20-1 to TRBJ2-5; D gene unclear. Trimming stripped 6 bases from V and 2 bases from J, with 7 bases between. CDR1 is DFQATT, CDR2 SNEGSKA, per germline (reference sequence). The CDR3 totals 11 residues. This chain's CDR3 is CSASTQETQYF. The CDR3 DNA is TGCAGTGCCTCGACTCAAGAGACCCAGTACTTC.

The rearrangement uses TRBV7-3 and TRBJ1-5; D not resolved. Germline V gene sequence: CDR1 SGHTA, CDR2 FQGTGA. The CDR3 consists of 17 residues. V was clipped by 2 bases and J by 2 bases, with 16 bases between them. DNA of the CDR3: TGTGCCAGCAGCTTATTGATGGAGGACCGACGCAATCAGCCCCAGCATTTT. It codes for CASSLLMEDRRNQPQHF.

The J gene is TRBJ1-1, the V gene TRBV7-2; D uncertain. The ends were cut back, 5 bases at V and 1 base at J, with 11 bases in the middle. This CDR3 is built from 14 residues. From germline, CDR1 is SGHTA and CDR2 FQGNSA. CDR3 in amino acids: CASSPPRGNTEAFF. The CDR3 DNA reads as TGTGCCAGCAGCCCCCCCCGGGGGAACACTGAAGCTTTCTTT.

The V and J genes are TRBV2 and TRBJ2-5, with TRBD1 identical over 7 bases. V was clipped by 7 bases and J by 5 bases; unmatched bases: 10. The CDR3 consists of 14 residues. Germline V gene sequence: CDR1 SNHLY, CDR2 FYNNEI. In DNA form, the CDR3 reads TGTGCCAGCACCGAACAGGGGTTCGCGGAGACCCAGTACTTC. This translates into CASTEQGFAETQYF.

The chain couples TRBV7-9 to TRBJ2-1; 7 bases match TRBD1. The J segment lost 9 bases and the V segment lost 10 bases, leaving 12 bases of the junction unmatched. The CDR3 sequence is 13 residues long. Germline values: CDR1 SEHNR, CDR2 FQNEAQ (reference sequence). The CDR3 region is CAIRRPQGSEQFF. CDR3 coding DNA: TGTGCCATTCGACGACCACAGGGGAGTGAGCAGTTCTTC.

The gene calls are TRBV3-1 (or the pseudogene TRBV3-2) and TRBJ1-2; D gene ambiguous. V was trimmed by 4 bases and J by 2 bases, leaving 11 bases between them. The CDR3 spans 14 residues. Germline V lookup: CDR1 LGHDT, CDR2 YNNKEL (reference sequence). Here the CDR3 reads CASSPEGPNYGYTF. CDR3 in DNA: TGTGCCAGCAGCCCGGAGGGCCCGAACTATGGCTACACCTTC.

In regard to this clone: One junction end disagrees with the germline gene, perhaps due to a read error. Written as DNA, the CDR3 is TGTGCCAGCGCACCGACTAGCGGGCAACCCACAGATACGCAGTATTTT. Translated: CASAPTSGQPTDTQYF. This chain links TRBV18 with TRBJ2-3; TRBD2 matches 10 bases. The CDR3 sequence is 16 residues long. CDR1 is KGHSH, CDR2 LQKENI, per germline.

In its sample, this clone was seen once. This chain joins TRBV7-6 and TRBJ1-4; 10 nucleotides agree with TRBD1. Per germline, CDR1 SGHVS and CDR2 FNYEAQ. CDR3 length: 14 amino acids. V shed 6 bases, J shed 9 bases, and the junction held 7 bases outside the gene matches. The CDR3 loop reads CASRTGTGDQKLFF. CDR3 in DNA: TGTGCCAGCAGAACCGGGACAGGGGATCAAAAACTGTTTTTT.

The chain recombines TRBV19 with TRBJ2-7; 7 nucleotides line up with TRBD2. The CDR3 has 15 amino acids. J lost 0 bases, V lost 1 base, and 3 bases had no gene match. The V gene's germline CDR1 is LNHDA and CDR2 SQIVND (reference sequence). CDR3 loop: CASSIGRTSSYEQYF. The CDR3 nucleotides read TGTGCCAGTAGTATAGGGAGGACTAGCTCCTACGAGCAGTACTTC.

This chain links TRBV9 with TRBJ2-2; possibly TRBD2 for D (6 bases). Germline values: CDR1 SGDLS, CDR2 YYNGEE. The V end was cut by 4 bases, the J end by 1 base, with 17 bases between. This CDR3 is built from 17 residues. The CDR3 region has the DNA TGTGCCAGCAGCCCCACCCGGGACTTTGTGAACACCGGGGAGCTGTTTTTT. Translating gives CASSPTRDFVNTGELFF.

This clone appeared a few times. The chain uses TRBV9 and TRBJ2-2, with D tentatively TRBD2 (6 bases). Germline loops: CDR1 SGDLS, CDR2 YYNGEE. The CDR3 is 15 amino acids. The V end was cut by 2 bases, the J end by 3 bases, with 11 bases between. CDR3 residues: CASSVGGVHTGELFF. The CDR3 coding sequence is TGTGCCAGCAGCGTCGGGGGAGTTCACACCGGGGAGCTGTTTTTT.

This clone was seen a single time. The V gene is TRBV6-5, the J gene TRBJ2-1, with a weak D call TRBD2 (6 bases). The germline gives CDR1 MNHEY, CDR2 SVGAGI. Trimming took off 5 bases at V and 8 bases at J, with 16 bases between the two ends. The length of the CDR3 is 14 residues. CDR3 residues: CASSIRDSTDEQFF. Written as DNA, the CDR3 is TGTGCCAGCAGTATCCGGGACTCTACGGATGAGCAGTTCTTC.

The chain is built from TRBV5-1 and TRBJ2-3, with TRBD2 as a possible D gene (6 bases). Germline V CDR1 and CDR2: SGHRS, YFSETQ. V was cut by 4 bases and J by 1 base, with 16 bases left in between. The CDR3 sequence is 16 residues long. For the CDR3, the DNA is TGCGCCAGCAGCCGGAGGGAGTTTGGGGGCACAGATACGCAGTATTTT. It codes for CASSRREFGGTDTQYF.

This clone has only one observation. J is TRBJ2-7 and V is TRBV5-1; tentative D call: TRBD2 (5 bases). V shed 1 base and J shed 3 bases, with 8 bases lying between them. The CDR3 contains 13 residues. Per germline, CDR1 SGHRS and CDR2 YFSETQ. CDR3 sequence (DNA): TGCGCCAGCAGCTTGCCCGGGAACTACGAGCAGTACTTC. It translates to CASSLPGNYEQYF.